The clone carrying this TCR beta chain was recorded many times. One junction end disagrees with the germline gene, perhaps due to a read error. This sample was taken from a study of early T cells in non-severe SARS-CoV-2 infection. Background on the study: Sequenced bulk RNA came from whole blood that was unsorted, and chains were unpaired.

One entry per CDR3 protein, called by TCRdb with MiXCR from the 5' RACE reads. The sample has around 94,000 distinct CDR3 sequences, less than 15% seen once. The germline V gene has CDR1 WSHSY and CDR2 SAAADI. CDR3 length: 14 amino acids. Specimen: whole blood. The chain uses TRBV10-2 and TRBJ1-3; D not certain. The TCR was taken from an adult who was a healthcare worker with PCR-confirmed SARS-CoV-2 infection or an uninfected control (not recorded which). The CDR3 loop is CASRQDRSENTIYF. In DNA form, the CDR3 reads TGCGCCAGCAGGCAGGATCGCTCTGAAAACACCATATATTTT.